These 27 T cell receptor beta chains were all obtained from the same sample, sequenced in a study of OX40 agonist ivuxolimab in advanced cancers. Sequenced by immunoSEQ multiplex PCR; TCRdb stores in-frame clones only, minus some. The sample holds approximately 74,000 clones, 85% to 90% seen once. This specimen consisted of CD4+ or CD8+ T cells sorted from blood, obtained in a trial of the OX40 agonist ivuxolimab. Receptors were obtained from an adult with an advanced solid tumor such as melanoma, head and neck, liver or kidney cancer.

The rearrangement joins TRBV2 to TRBJ1-4; no definite D call. The CDR3 loop spans 14 amino acids. Trimming removed 7 bases from V and 2 bases from J, with 11 bases in between. CDR1 is SNHLY, CDR2 FYNNEI, per germline. The CDR3 sequence: CASTAFGTNEKLFF. The CDR3 DNA sequence: TGTGCCAGCACAGCCTTCGGGACTAATGAAAAACTGTTTTTT.

CDR3 sequence reads: CASSLVWGGNNEQFF. The CDR3 nucleotides are TGTGCCAGCAGCTTAGTCTGGGGGGGAAACAATGAGCAGTTCTTC. V is TRBV7-6 and J is TRBJ2-1, with TRBD2 matching over 7 bases. J was trimmed by 5 bases and V by 1 base; bases with no gene match: 5. CDR1 is SGHVS and CDR2 is FNYEAQ in the germline V gene. The CDR3 extends over 15 amino acids.

With respect to this clone: The junction does not match germline at one end; this may be a read error. J is TRBJ2-3 and V is TRBV9, with D possibly called TRBD1 or TRBD2 (5 bases each). Germline V gene sequence: CDR1 SGDLS, CDR2 YYNGEE. The CDR3 length is 16 residues. CDR3 region: CASSVAGQGGQDTQYF. The DNA for the CDR3 is TGTGCCAGCAGCGTCGCGGGCCAGGGTGGGCAAGATACACAGTATTTT.

The chain combines TRBV27 with TRBJ1-5, with a possible D match to TRBD1 (5 bases). The V end lost 5 bases, the J end lost 1 base, and 12 bases lay between the germline ends. Germline CDR1 MNHEY, CDR2 SMNVEV (reference sequence). This CDR3 is 15 amino acids long. This CDR3 is CASSLEGRSNQPQHF. The CDR3 DNA reads TGTGCCAGCAGTCTAGAGGGGAGGAGCAATCAGCCCCAGCATTTT.

This clone is a singleton in its sample. The chain has TRBV2 and TRBJ2-5; no definite D call. Germline V gene data show CDR1 as SNHLY and CDR2 as FYNNEI. V was clipped by 7 bases and J by 2 bases, with 5 bases between them. The CDR3 covers 11 residues. CDR3 region: CASTGQETQYF. The CDR3 bases are TGTGCCAGCACAGGACAAGAGACCCAGTACTTC.

The rearrangement joins TRBV5-6 to TRBJ2-6, with no clear D. V shed 5 bases and J shed 0 bases, with 9 bases lying between them. Germline loops: CDR1 SGHDT, CDR2 YYEEEE. CDR3 length: 15 amino acids. Here the CDR3 reads CASRLENSGANVLTF. The CDR3 coding sequence is TGTGCCAGCAGACTCGAGAACTCTGGGGCCAACGTCCTGACTTTC.

The chain's CDR3 is CASGPFRPEAFF. The CDR3 DNA is TGTGCCAGCGGCCCCTTTAGACCTGAAGCTTTCTTT. The chain has TRBV7-2 and TRBJ1-1, with no clear D. The ends were cut back, 8 bases at V and 6 bases at J, with 13 bases in the middle. There are 12 residues in the CDR3. Germline assignment: CDR1 SGHTA and CDR2 FQGNSA.

V usage is TRBV27 and J usage is TRBJ2-5; 8 positions agree with TRBD2. Germline assignment: CDR1 MNHEY and CDR2 SMNVEV (reference sequence). V lost 3 bases and J lost 5; bases outside the gene matches: 5. This CDR3 region has 14 residues. DNA of the CDR3: TGTGCCAGCAGTTTCTCGGGAGGGAGGGAGACCCAGTACTTC. This translates into CASSFSGGRETQYF.

The chain employs TRBV6-1 and TRBJ2-1; TRBD2 matches 10 bases. The CDR3 consists of 16 residues. From germline, CDR1 is MNHNS and CDR2 SASEGT. Germline trimming cut 4 bases from V and 7 bases from J; bases unmatched to any gene: 10. As DNA, the CDR3 is TGTGCCAGCAGTGCCGCAAAGACTAGCGGGCTAAATGAGCAGTTCTTC. Translating it yields CASSAAKTSGLNEQFF.

This clone was seen a single time. The chain joins TRBV11-3 to TRBJ2-7; no clear D gene. The CDR3 is 14 residues long. V was trimmed by 0 bases and J by 1 base, leaving 7 bases between them. The germline V gene has CDR1 SGHNT and CDR2 YENEEA. The CDR3 coding sequence is TGTGCCAGCAGCTTAGAAGGCCGATCCTACGAGCAGTACTTC. Amino acid sequence: CASSLEGRSYEQYF.

The chain combines TRBV9 with TRBJ1-2; D gene uncertain. The CDR3 has 15 amino acids. Trimming shortened V by 0 bases and J by 3 bases, and 12 bases separated the two germline ends. From germline, CDR1 is SGDLS and CDR2 YYNGEE. The CDR3 bases are TGTGCCAGCAGCGTAGAACTGGGGTCGGACTATGGCTACACCTTC. This translates into CASSVELGSDYGYTF. Full variable domain (outside the CDR3, taken from reference TRBV9 and TRBJ1-2): DSGVTQTPKHLITATGQRVTLRCSPRSGDLSVYWYQQSLDQGLQFLIQYYNGEERAKGNILERFSAQQFPDLHSELNLSSLELGDSALYFCASSVELGSDYGYTFGSGTRLTVV.

The rearrangement joins TRBV5-1 to TRBJ1-1; 7 bases match TRBD1. The V gene's germline CDR1 is SGHRS and CDR2 YFSETQ. The CDR3 runs 14 residues. V shed 4 bases, J shed 5 bases, and the junction held 8 bases outside the gene matches. The CDR3 DNA reads TGCGCCAGCAGCCGACAGGGAGAAAGTACTGAAGCTTTCTTT. It codes for CASSRQGESTEAFF.

The genes are TRBV7-9 and TRBJ2-3; D is uncertain. Germline CDR1 reads SEHNR; CDR2 reads FQNEAQ (reference sequence). CDR3 size: 13 residues. Trimming stripped 5 bases from V and 11 bases from J, with 17 bases between. The CDR3 nucleotides read TGTGCCAGCAGCCCCGAGGTTATCCCAGAGCAGTATTTT. Its protein is CASSPEVIPEQYF.

A note on this clone: One end of the junction is discordant with germline, which a read error may explain. This sequence joins TRBV15 and TRBJ2-4; D perhaps matches TRBD1 (6 bases). CDR1 and CDR2 from the germline V gene are LNHNV and YYDKDF (reference sequence). There are 12 residues in the CDR3. The CDR3 sequence is CATSRDRGRGNF. For the CDR3, the DNA is TGTGCCACCAGCAGAGATCGGGGCAGGGGAAACTTC.

The chain is built from TRBV6-5 and TRBJ2-5, with a possible D match to TRBD2 (7 bases). Deletions cut 6 bases from V and 2 bases from J, with 13 bases between. This CDR3 is built from 14 residues. Germline assignment: CDR1 MNHEY and CDR2 SVGAGI. The CDR3 bases are TGTGCCAGCAGCATAGGGGGGGGGCAAGAGACCCAGTACTTC. Translating it yields CASSIGGGQETQYF.

This clone was seen a handful of times. A read error may produce the germline difference seen at one junction end. The J gene is TRBJ1-2, the V gene TRBV4-1; D possibly corresponds to TRBD1 (6 bases). The CDR3 spans 13 residues. CDR1 MGHRA and CDR2 YSYEKL come from the germline V gene. The CDR3 region is CASTQVGAGGYTF. The CDR3 DNA is TGCGCCAGCACCCAAGTGGGGGCCGGTGGCTACACCTTC.

The chain uses TRBV5-4 and TRBJ2-5; D may be TRBD2 (5 bases). Germline V gives CDR1 SGHNT, CDR2 YYREEE (reference sequence). The ends were cut back, 7 bases at V and 2 bases at J, with 21 bases in the middle. This CDR3 comprises 16 residues. Written as DNA, the CDR3 is TGTGCCAGCCGAGGCCCCGGGGTAGCAGGTCAAGAGACCCAGTACTTC. Residues: CASRGPGVAGQETQYF.

Only a few counts were recorded for this clone. The CDR3 loop reads CATRPTQNTEAFF. CDR3 coding DNA: TGTGCCACCAGACCCACACAGAACACTGAAGCTTTCTTT. The chain combines TRBV15 with TRBJ1-1; no firm D call. V was trimmed by 6 bases and J by 1 base, leaving 9 bases between them. The V gene's germline CDR1 is LNHNV and CDR2 YYDKDF (reference sequence). The CDR3 extends over 13 amino acids.

The genes are TRBV14 and TRBJ1-4; maybe TRBD1 (5 bases). The germline V and J ends were trimmed by 0 bases and 2 bases, with 10 bases remaining between them. This CDR3 spans 16 amino acids. Germline V gene lookup returns CDR1 SGHDN and CDR2 FVKESK. Here the CDR3 reads CASSQDRGRTNEKLFF. In nucleotides, the CDR3 is TGTGCCAGCAGCCAAGATCGGGGGAGGACTAATGAAAAACTGTTTTTT.

This clone was recorded a few times. The chain has TRBV13 and TRBJ2-7; tentatively, D is TRBD1 (5 bases). The germline CDR1 and CDR2 sequences are PRHDT and FYEKMQ (reference sequence). V was cut by 3 bases and J by 3 bases, with 12 bases left in between. The CDR3 is 14 amino acids. The CDR3 nucleotides read TGTGCCAGCAGCTTGAGTCAGGGCCACTACGAGCAGTACTTC. The encoded protein is CASSLSQGHYEQYF.

The chain has TRBV19 and TRBJ1-5, with D possibly TRBD1 on 5 matching bases. V lost 3 bases and J 4 bases, leaving 13 bases between the germline ends. Germline assignment: CDR1 LNHDA and CDR2 SQIVND (reference sequence). The CDR3 consists of 15 residues. The CDR3 loop reads CASSIGTKKNQPQHF. The CDR3 region has the DNA TGTGCCAGTAGTATCGGGACGAAGAAGAATCAGCCCCAGCATTTT.

This clone was seen more than once but under ten times. The chain uses TRBV5-1 and TRBJ2-2; 11 nucleotides line up with TRBD2. The CDR3 covers 16 residues. Germline-derived CDR1 and CDR2 are SGHRS and YFSETQ. Trimming at V came to 4 bases and at J to 5 bases, leaving 7 bases not matched to a gene. CDR3 DNA sequence: TGCGCCAGCAGCCCTACTAGCGGGAGCCGGACCGGGGAGCTGTTTTTT. Amino acid sequence: CASSPTSGSRTGELFF. Filled out from reference TRBV5-1 and TRBJ2-2, the complete variable domain reads KAGVTQTPRYLIKTRGQQVTLSCSPISGHRSVSWYQQTPGQGLQFLFEYFSETQRNKGNFPGRFSGRQFSNSRSEMNVSTLELGDSALYLCASSPTSGSRTGELFFGEGSRLTVL.

The chain couples TRBV10-3 to TRBJ2-5; possibly TRBD1 for D (5 bases). From germline, CDR1 is ENHRY and CDR2 SYGVKD. V was shortened by 3 bases and J by 3 bases, with 14 bases between the two germline ends. The CDR3 has 15 residues. The CDR3 spells CAISDLGQGKETQYF. The CDR3 region has the DNA TGTGCCATCAGTGACCTTGGGCAGGGCAAAGAGACCCAGTACTTC.

The table lists this clone with a few counts. The genes are TRBV20-1 and TRBJ1-1, with D hard to call. Trimming removed 3 bases from V and 2 bases from J, with 4 bases in between. Germline V gene data show CDR1 as DFQATT and CDR2 as SNEGSKA (reference sequence). This CDR3 comprises 11 residues. CDR3 residues: CSARDNTEAFF. In DNA form, the CDR3 reads TGCAGTGCTAGGGATAACACTGAAGCTTTCTTT.

This chain connects TRBV18 to TRBJ2-1; no firm D call. This CDR3 comprises 14 residues. Germline values: CDR1 KGHSH, CDR2 LQKENI. Trimming removed 3 bases at V and 8 bases at J, with 14 bases between. CDR3 nucleotide sequence: TGTGCCAGCTCACCCTTCGAAGCTTCCGATGAGCAGTTCTTC. This codes for CASSPFEASDEQFF.

The chain couples TRBV28 to TRBJ2-2; D is possibly TRBD2 (5 bases). Trimming took 1 base from V and 2 from J, leaving 8 bases between them. CDR3 length equals 15 residues. CDR1 MDHEN and CDR2 SYDVKM come from the germline V gene. The CDR3: CASSLFLANTGELFF. CDR3 bases: TGTGCCAGCAGTTTATTTCTAGCCAACACCGGGGAGCTGTTTTTT.

The chain is built from TRBV7-2 and TRBJ2-7; D is undetermined. Germline-derived CDR1 and CDR2 are SGHTA and FQGNSA. This CDR3 is built from 14 residues. The V end was cut by 1 base, the J end by 2 bases, with 9 bases between. The CDR3 sequence is CASSLVSAAYEQYF. DNA for the CDR3: TGTGCCAGCAGCTTAGTTTCCGCAGCCTACGAGCAGTACTTC.